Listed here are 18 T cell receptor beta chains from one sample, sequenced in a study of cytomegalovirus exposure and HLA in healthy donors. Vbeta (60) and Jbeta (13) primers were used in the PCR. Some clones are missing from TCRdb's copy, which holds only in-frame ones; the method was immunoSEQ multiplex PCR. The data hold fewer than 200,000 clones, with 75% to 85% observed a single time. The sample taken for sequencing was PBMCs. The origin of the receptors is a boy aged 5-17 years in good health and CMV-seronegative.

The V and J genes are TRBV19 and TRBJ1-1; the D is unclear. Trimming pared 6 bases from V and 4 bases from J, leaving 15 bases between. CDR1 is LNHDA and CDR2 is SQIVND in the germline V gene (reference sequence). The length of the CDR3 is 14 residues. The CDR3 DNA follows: TGTGCCAGTAGGTTAACGGGAGGATTCACTGAAGCTTTCTTT. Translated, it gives CASRLTGGFTEAFF.

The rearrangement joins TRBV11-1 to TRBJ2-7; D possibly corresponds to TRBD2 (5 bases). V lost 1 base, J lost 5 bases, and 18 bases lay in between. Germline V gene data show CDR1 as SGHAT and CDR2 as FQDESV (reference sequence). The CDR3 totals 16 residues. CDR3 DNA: TGTGCCAGCAGCTTAGGGCTGGCGGTCGGGGTCCACGAGCAGTACTTC. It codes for CASSLGLAVGVHEQYF.

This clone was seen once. The CDR3 DNA sequence: TGTGCCAGCAGCCAAGGGGGCGGTAGCAATCAGCCCCAGCATTTT. Translation gives CASSQGGGSNQPQHF. The genes are TRBV14 and TRBJ1-5; D possibly corresponds to TRBD1 (5 bases). Germline V gene lookup returns CDR1 SGHDN and CDR2 FVKESK. Trimming took off 1 base at V and 0 bases at J, with 7 bases between the two ends. The CDR3 is made up of 15 amino acids.

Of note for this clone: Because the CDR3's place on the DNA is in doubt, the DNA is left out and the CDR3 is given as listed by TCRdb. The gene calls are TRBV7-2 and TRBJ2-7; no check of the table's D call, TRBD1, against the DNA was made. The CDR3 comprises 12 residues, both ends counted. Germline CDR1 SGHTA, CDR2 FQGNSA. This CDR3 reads CASSLVGTGSVF.

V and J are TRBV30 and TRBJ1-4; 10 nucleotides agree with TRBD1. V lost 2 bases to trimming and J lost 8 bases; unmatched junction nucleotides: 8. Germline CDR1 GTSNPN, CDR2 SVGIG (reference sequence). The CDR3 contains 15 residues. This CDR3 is CAWSPGTGEGEKLFF. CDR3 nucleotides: TGTGCCTGGAGTCCCGGGACAGGGGAGGGGGAAAAACTGTTTTTT.

In nucleotides, the CDR3 is TGTGCCTGGAGGGGTCCAGGGCTCGGAAACACCATATATTTT. This translates into CAWRGPGLGNTIYF. This chain links TRBV30 with TRBJ1-3; possibly TRBD1 for D (5 bases). CDR3 length: 14 residues. Germline CDR1 is GTSNPN and CDR2 is SVGIG (reference sequence). The V and J ends lost 3 bases and 4 bases respectively, with 13 bases between them.

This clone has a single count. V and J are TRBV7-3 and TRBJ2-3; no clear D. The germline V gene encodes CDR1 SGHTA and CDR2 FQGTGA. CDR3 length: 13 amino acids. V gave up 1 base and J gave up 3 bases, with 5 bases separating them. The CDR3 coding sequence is TGTGCCAGCAGCTTAATCCCGACAGATACGCAGTATTTT. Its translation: CASSLIPTDTQYF.

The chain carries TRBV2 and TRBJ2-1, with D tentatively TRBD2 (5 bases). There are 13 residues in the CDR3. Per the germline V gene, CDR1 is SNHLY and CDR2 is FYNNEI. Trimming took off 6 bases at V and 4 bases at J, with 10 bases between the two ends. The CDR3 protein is CASRELEYNEQFF. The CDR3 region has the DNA TGTGCCAGCAGAGAACTAGAGTACAATGAGCAGTTCTTC. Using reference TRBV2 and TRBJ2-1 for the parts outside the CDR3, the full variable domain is EPEVTQTPSHQVTQMGQEVILRCVPISNHLYFYWYRQILGQKVEFLVSFYNNEISEKSEIFDDQFSVERPDGSNFTLKIRSTKLEDSAMYFCASRELEYNEQFFGPGTRLTVL.

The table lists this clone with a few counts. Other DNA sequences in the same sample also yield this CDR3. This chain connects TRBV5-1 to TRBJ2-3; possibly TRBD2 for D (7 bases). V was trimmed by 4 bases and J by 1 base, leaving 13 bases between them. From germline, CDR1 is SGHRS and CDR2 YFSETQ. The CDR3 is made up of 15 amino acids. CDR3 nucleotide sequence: TGCGCCAGCAGCCTGGAGGGGGGGGGCACAGATACGCAGTATTTT. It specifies CASSLEGGGTDTQYF.

CDR3 residues: CASSPGRGGEYEQYF. DNA for the CDR3: TGTGCCAGTAGTCCGGGGCGAGGAGGGGAATACGAGCAGTACTTC. The rearrangement links TRBV19 to TRBJ2-7; the D gene is possibly TRBD2 (6 bases). V was shortened by 5 bases and J by 4 bases, with 18 bases between the two germline ends. Germline CDR1 LNHDA, CDR2 SQIVND (reference sequence). This CDR3 spans 15 amino acids.

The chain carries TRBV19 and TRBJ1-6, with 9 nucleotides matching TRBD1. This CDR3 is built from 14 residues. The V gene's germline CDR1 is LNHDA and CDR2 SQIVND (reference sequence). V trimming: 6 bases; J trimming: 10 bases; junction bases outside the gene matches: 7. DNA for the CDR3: TGTGCCAGTAGCGTCACAGGGGGCGGCTCACCCCTCCACTTT. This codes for CASSVTGGGSPLHF.

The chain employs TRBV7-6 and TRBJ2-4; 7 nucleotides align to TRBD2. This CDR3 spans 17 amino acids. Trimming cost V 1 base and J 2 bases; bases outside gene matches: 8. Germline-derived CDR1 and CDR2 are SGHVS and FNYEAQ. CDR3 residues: CASSLVKWGGTKNIQYF. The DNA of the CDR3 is TGTGCCAGCAGCTTAGTCAAGTGGGGGGGGACCAAAAACATTCAGTACTTC.

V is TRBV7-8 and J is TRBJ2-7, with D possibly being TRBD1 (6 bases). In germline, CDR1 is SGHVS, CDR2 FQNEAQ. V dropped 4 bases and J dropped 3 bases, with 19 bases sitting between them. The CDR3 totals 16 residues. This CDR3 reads CASSSPQGVLSYEQYF. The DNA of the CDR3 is TGTGCCAGCAGCTCACCACAGGGCGTACTGAGCTACGAGCAGTACTTC.

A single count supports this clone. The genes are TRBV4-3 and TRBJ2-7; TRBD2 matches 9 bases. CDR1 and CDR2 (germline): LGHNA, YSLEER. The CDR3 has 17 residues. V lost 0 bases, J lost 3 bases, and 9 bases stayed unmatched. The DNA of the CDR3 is TGCGCCAGCAGCCAAGATGCGGGCGGGAGGGCCCTCTACGAGCAGTACTTC. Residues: CASSQDAGGRALYEQYF.

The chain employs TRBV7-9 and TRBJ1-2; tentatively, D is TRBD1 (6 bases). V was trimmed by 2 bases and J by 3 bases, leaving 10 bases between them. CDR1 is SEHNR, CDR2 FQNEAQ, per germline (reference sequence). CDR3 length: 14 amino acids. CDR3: CASSLRDTDYGYTF. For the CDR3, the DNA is TGTGCCAGCAGCTTAAGGGACACTGACTATGGCTACACCTTC.

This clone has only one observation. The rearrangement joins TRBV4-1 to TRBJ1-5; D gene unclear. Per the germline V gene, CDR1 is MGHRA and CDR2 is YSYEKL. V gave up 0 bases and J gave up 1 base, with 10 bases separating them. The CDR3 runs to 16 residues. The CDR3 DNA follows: TGCGCCAGCAGCCAAGAGGTCAGGCCGAGCAATCAGCCCCAGCATTTT. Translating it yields CASSQEVRPSNQPQHF.

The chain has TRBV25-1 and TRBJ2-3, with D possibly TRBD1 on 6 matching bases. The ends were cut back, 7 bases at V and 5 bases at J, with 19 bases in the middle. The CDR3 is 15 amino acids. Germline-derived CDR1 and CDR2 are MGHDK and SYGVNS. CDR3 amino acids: CASNKGESPRDTQYF. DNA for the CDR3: TGTGCCAGCAATAAGGGGGAAAGTCCCAGAGATACGCAGTATTTT.

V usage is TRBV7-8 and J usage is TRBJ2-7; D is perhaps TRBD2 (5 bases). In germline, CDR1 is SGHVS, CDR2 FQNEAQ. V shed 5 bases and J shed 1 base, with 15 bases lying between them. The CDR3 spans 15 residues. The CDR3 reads CASSSRRTQSYEQYF. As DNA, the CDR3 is TGTGCCAGCAGCAGCCGCAGGACTCAATCCTACGAGCAGTACTTC.